This passage covers 4 T cell receptor beta chains from one sample sequenced in a study of vaccination and CD4 T cells after COVID-19. No antigen is known for these receptors. Sequenced with the Oncomine TCR Beta short-read assay was DNA taken from cultured CD4+ T cells. TCRdb itself ran the PCR reads through MiXCR, one entry per CDR3 protein. The repertoire holds about 26,000 distinct CDR3 sequences, with approximately 41% as singletons. The time point was: late sampling 161 to 241 days after vaccination in a few convalescent patients. Treatment meaning: roughly 10-day PBMC culture with coronavirus spike peptide pools or control peptides (ViraFEST assay). Sequences were derived from CD4+ T cells from blood, cultured in vitro, sampled about 7 months after SARS-CoV-2 vaccination. Receptor source: a human donor who had recovered from COVID-19.

The rearrangement uses TRBV6-1 and TRBJ1-5; D might be TRBD1 (5 bases). V shed 6 bases and J shed 3 bases, with 9 bases lying between them. Germline CDR1 and CDR2: MNHNS and SASEGT. The CDR3 totals 13 residues. CDR3 amino acids: CASSRQLNQPQHF. In nucleotides, the CDR3 is TGTGCCAGCAGCAGACAGCTCAATCAGCCCCAGCATTTT.

This clonotype was seen only a few times. V and J are TRBV20-1 and TRBJ1-2, with D possibly TRBD1 on 5 matching bases. CDR3 length: 14 amino acids. The V end lost 4 bases, the J end lost 3 bases, and 15 bases lay between the germline ends. Germline-derived CDR1 and CDR2 are DFQATT and SNEGSKA (reference sequence). The CDR3 DNA reads as TGCAGTGCTAATCAACGGGACGGGGACTATGGCTACACCTTC. Translating gives CSANQRDGDYGYTF.

This clonotype occurred a few times. CDR3 sequence (DNA): TGTGCCAGCAGTTACAGACGACAGAACACTGAAGCTTTCTTT. As protein: CASSYRRQNTEAFF. The chain carries TRBV6-5 and TRBJ1-1; D remains ambiguous. The V and J ends lost 2 bases and 1 base respectively, with 8 bases between them. The germline gives CDR1 MNHEY, CDR2 SVGAGI. The CDR3 is 14 amino acids.

This chain connects TRBV27 to TRBJ2-2, with 7 positions matching TRBD1. V gave up 4 bases and J gave up 2 bases; unmatched junction bases: 4. The CDR3 has 15 amino acids. The V gene's germline CDR1 is MNHEY and CDR2 SMNVEV (reference sequence). The CDR3 reads CASSYRDSNTGELFF. As DNA, the CDR3 is TGTGCCAGCAGTTACCGGGACAGTAACACCGGGGAGCTGTTTTTT.